The 15 T cell receptor beta chains listed next were all sequenced from one sample in a study of T cells after yellow fever vaccination. From the 5' RACE reads, TCRdb called clonotypes with MiXCR, one entry per CDR3 protein. The sample gives about 230,000 distinct CDR3 sequences, 6% to 8% of which show up once; around 1.1% is in the top ten. The sample here was CD4+ T cells sorted from PBMCs, taken on the day of the yellow fever booster vaccination. The source is a man aged 25-40 years who received the YFV17D yellow fever vaccine.

This chain joins TRBV5-1 and TRBJ2-1; a weak D match, TRBD2 (5 bases). Germline CDR1 is SGHRS and CDR2 is YFSETQ. The CDR3 runs to 14 residues. The V end lost 0 bases, the J end lost 4 bases, and 8 bases lay between the germline ends. CDR3: CASSLAERYNEQFF. CDR3 DNA sequence: TGCGCCAGCAGCTTGGCCGAGCGGTACAATGAGCAGTTCTTC. Together with reference TRBV5-1 and TRBJ2-1, the CDR3 gives the full variable domain: KAGVTQTPRYLIKTRGQQVTLSCSPISGHRSVSWYQQTPGQGLQFLFEYFSETQRNKGNFPGRFSGRQFSNSRSEMNVSTLELGDSALYLCASSLAERYNEQFFGPGTRLTVL.

The V gene is TRBV11-2, the J gene TRBJ1-5; unclear D gene. This CDR3 has 17 amino acids. From germline, CDR1 is SGHAT and CDR2 FQNNGV. Deletions cut 2 bases from V and 4 bases from J, with 18 bases between. CDR3 DNA sequence: TGTGCCAGCAGCTTAAGTTGGGCCCCTTTAGGGAATCAGCCCCAGCATTTT. It is translated as CASSLSWAPLGNQPQHF.

This clonotype was recorded many times. The chain recombines TRBV11-2 with TRBJ2-3; 10 bases match TRBD2. The germline V gene has CDR1 SGHAT and CDR2 FQNNGV. The V segment lost 3 bases and the J segment 4 bases; nucleotides outside the gene matches: 7. The CDR3 contains 16 residues. CDR3 bases: TGTGCCAGCAGCTTTTCAGCGGGAGGGCCCCCAGATACGCAGTATTTT. Protein sequence: CASSFSAGGPPDTQYF.

The table lists this clonotype with many counts. The chain is built from TRBV6-2 or TRBV6-3 and TRBJ2-7; D gene unclear. There are 11 residues in the CDR3. Trimming left V 10 bases short and J 3 bases short, with 10 bases between. The germline gives CDR1 MNHEY, CDR2 SVGEGT. The CDR3 DNA sequence: TGTGCCATCCAATCGGGCTACGAGCAGTACTTC. Translating gives CAIQSGYEQYF.

This clonotype has at least ten counts. The rearrangement links TRBV7-3 to TRBJ2-5; perhaps D is TRBD1 or TRBD2 (5 bases each). Per germline, CDR1 SGHTA and CDR2 FQGTGA. CDR3 length equals 16 residues. V dropped 0 bases and J dropped 5 bases, with 16 bases sitting between them. This CDR3 reads CASSLTTGRGSETQYF. In nucleotides, the CDR3 is TGTGCCAGCAGCTTAACAACGGGGCGTGGGTCGGAGACCCAGTACTTC.

The V gene is TRBV20-1, the J gene TRBJ1-1, with a tentative D call TRBD1 (5 bases). The germline V gene has CDR1 DFQATT and CDR2 SNEGSKA (reference sequence). The CDR3 has 11 residues. The CDR3 loop reads CNAVGPVEAFF. CDR3 nucleotides: TGCAATGCGGTGGGGCCGGTTGAAGCTTTCTTT.

In this sample, this clonotype turned up a few times. V is TRBV12-3 or TRBV12-4 and J is TRBJ1-4; D uncertain. Trimming left V 2 bases short and J 15 bases short, with 13 bases between. This CDR3 has 12 residues. CDR3 in DNA: TGTGCCAGCAGTTTACGTCCCGGAGGAGTGTTTTTT. This translates into CASSLRPGGVFF.

There are a few counts of this clonotype. CDR3 loop: CATGGQAFGEQYF. In nucleotides, the CDR3 is TGTGCCACGGGGGGACAGGCTTTCGGCGAGCAGTACTTC. The rearrangement uses TRBV15 and TRBJ2-7, with 8 positions matching TRBD1. Germline CDR1 is LNHNV and CDR2 is YYDKDF (reference sequence). The CDR3 has 13 amino acids. Losses at the gene ends were 9 bases for V and 6 bases for J; bases not matched to a gene: 10.

This clonotype was counted only a few times. The chain couples TRBV12-3 or TRBV12-4 to TRBJ1-5; a weak D match, TRBD1 (6 bases). There are 14 residues in the CDR3. Trimming pared 3 bases from V and 3 bases from J, leaving 9 bases between. The CDR3 nucleotides are TGTGCCAGCAGTTTTACAGGGAACAATCAGCCCCAGCATTTT. Protein: CASSFTGNNQPQHF.

On this clonotype: A much larger clonotype is one base distant, so this may be a read error. The genes are TRBV19 and TRBJ1-5; the D is unclear. V was cut by 6 bases and J by 9 bases, with 15 bases left in between. CDR3 length: 13 residues. Germline loops: CDR1 LNHDA, CDR2 SQIVND (reference sequence). The CDR3 loop reads CASSSAAPRPQHF. CDR3 nucleotide sequence: TGTGCCAGTAGCTCGGCAGCTCCTCGGCCCCAGCATTTT.

The chain has TRBV29-1 and TRBJ2-7; 10 bases line up with TRBD1. CDR1 and CDR2 (germline): SQVTM, ANQGSEA. There are 14 residues in the CDR3. V lost 7 bases, J lost 1 base, and 7 bases stayed unmatched. The CDR3 region is CSATDRGGSYEQYF. The CDR3 nucleotides are TGCAGCGCCACGGACAGGGGGGGATCCTACGAGCAGTACTTC.

Notes on this clonotype: A much larger clone lies a single base off, so this may be a read error. V is TRBV29-1 and J is TRBJ2-7; possibly TRBD1 for D (6 bases). Trimming took 7 bases from V and 2 from J, leaving 12 bases between them. CDR1 and CDR2 from the germline V gene are SQVTM and ANQGSEA. CDR3 length equals 12 residues. The DNA for the CDR3 is TGCAGCGCTACAGGGTACACCTACGAGCAGTACTTC. Translating it yields CSATGYTYEQYF.

This clonotype was found many times. V usage is TRBV20-1 and J usage is TRBJ1-4; D ambiguous. V dropped 4 bases and J dropped 8 bases, with 8 bases sitting between them. Looked up from germline, CDR1 is DFQATT and CDR2 is SNEGSKA (reference sequence). CDR3 size: 11 residues. The CDR3 nucleotides are TGCAGTGCTACCGTCCGGGAAAAACTGTTTTTT. Translation gives CSATVREKLFF.

This clonotype was counted between two and nine times. The chain uses TRBV5-1 and TRBJ2-5; weak D call: TRBD2 (5 bases). Trimming took off 0 bases at V and 2 bases at J, with 8 bases between the two ends. Germline V gene lookup returns CDR1 SGHRS and CDR2 YFSETQ. The CDR3 consists of 14 residues. The CDR3, as DNA: TGCGCCAGCAGCTTGGCCCCGGGACAAGAGACCCAGTACTTC. Protein product: CASSLAPGQETQYF.

There are many counts of this clonotype. The genes are TRBV29-1 and TRBJ2-3; D gene uncertain. The CDR3 spans 13 residues. The germline V and J ends were trimmed by 3 bases and 0 bases, with 7 bases remaining between them. The germline V gene encodes CDR1 SQVTM and CDR2 ANQGSEA. CDR3 DNA sequence: TGCAGCGTTGACACGTCTAGCACAGATACGCAGTATTTT. Translation gives CSVDTSSTDTQYF.